The 4 T cell receptor beta chains listed next were all sequenced from one sample in a study of T cell responses to AZD1222 COVID-19 vaccine. TCRdb's table, derived via immunoSEQ multiplex PCR, lists solely in-frame clones and lacks some. The sample has over 110,000 clones; more than 85% are singletons. Sequenced material: peripheral blood, taken on day 0 of AZD1222 vaccination. These receptors came from an adult in good health.

CDR3 region: CASSDFISGGLEGYTF. Here the CDR3 DNA reads TGTGCCAGCAGCGACTTTATTTCCGGGGGTTTGGAGGGCTACACCTTC. This chain connects TRBV9 to TRBJ1-2; tentatively, D is TRBD1 (5 bases). Germline V gene data show CDR1 as SGDLS and CDR2 as YYNGEE. This CDR3 spans 16 amino acids. The ends were cut back, 3 bases at V and 8 bases at J, with 23 bases in the middle.

The V call is TRBV7-2, the J call TRBJ1-2; D unresolved. Germline-derived CDR1 and CDR2 are SGHTA and FQGNSA. V lost 1 base and J 5 bases, leaving 11 bases between the germline ends. The CDR3 length is 14 residues. In DNA form, the CDR3 reads TGTGCCAGCAGCTTAGAGTCCACCCTGTATGGCTACACCTTC. Its protein is CASSLESTLYGYTF. Looking up the rest from reference TRBV7-2 and TRBJ1-2 gives the full variable domain: GAGVSQSPSNKVTEKGKDVELRCDPISGHTALYWYRQSLGQGLEFLIYFQGNSAPDKSGLPSDRFSAERTGGSVSTLTIQRTQQEDSAVYLCASSLESTLYGYTFGSGTRLTVV.

The J gene is TRBJ1-3, the V gene TRBV5-4; a weak D match, TRBD1 (6 bases). Trimming pared 4 bases from V and 8 bases from J, leaving 13 bases between. The CDR3 loop spans 13 amino acids. CDR1 is SGHNT, CDR2 YYREEE, per germline (reference sequence). Here the CDR3 DNA reads TGTGCCAGCAGCCTACAGGGAGTTGACACCATATATTTT. It encodes CASSLQGVDTIYF.

J is TRBJ1-2 and V is TRBV6-1; D remains ambiguous. Per the germline V gene, CDR1 is MNHNS and CDR2 is SASEGT. The ends were cut back, 3 bases at V and 8 bases at J, with 13 bases in the middle. The CDR3 length is 13 residues. CDR3 in DNA: TGTGCCAGCAGTGAGGGAAGTTTTTCAGGCTACACCTTC. Translating it yields CASSEGSFSGYTF.